The clone carrying this T cell receptor beta chain appeared once. Some clones are missing from TCRdb's copy, which holds only in-frame ones; the method was immunoSEQ multiplex PCR. Here the sample spans about 270,000 clones, approximately 90% being singletons. This entry belongs to a study of blood T cell repertoires in COVID-19. Whole-study context: Researchers got acute and convalescent COVID-19 samples from the United States, Italy and Spain.

Self-reported history from a screening survey and questionnaire set each donor's cohort. V dropped 3 bases and J dropped 4 bases, with 12 bases sitting between them. The CDR3 covers 15 residues. Germline CDR1 KGHSH, CDR2 LQKENI. The chain joins TRBV18 to TRBJ2-2, with D possibly being TRBD2 (6 bases). The sequence derives from a middle-aged man who had been exposed to COVID-19. Sample: PBMCs or T cells enriched from blood (not recorded which). The CDR3 DNA is TGTGCCAGCTCACCCGCGGGATCGGGCACCGGGGAGCTGTTTTTT. The encoded protein is CASSPAGSGTGELFF.